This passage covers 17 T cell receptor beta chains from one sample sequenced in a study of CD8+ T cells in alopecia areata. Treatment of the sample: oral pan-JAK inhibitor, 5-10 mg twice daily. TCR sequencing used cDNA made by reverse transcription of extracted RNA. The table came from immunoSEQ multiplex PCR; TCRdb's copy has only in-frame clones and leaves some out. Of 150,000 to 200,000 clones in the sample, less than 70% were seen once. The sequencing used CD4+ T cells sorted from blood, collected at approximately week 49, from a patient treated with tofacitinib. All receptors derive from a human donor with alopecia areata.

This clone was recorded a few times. CDR3 region: CASSGTGTSNEQFF. The CDR3 DNA follows: TGTGCCAGCAGCGGAACCGGGACTAGCAATGAGCAGTTCTTC. V and J are TRBV9 and TRBJ2-1, with 8 nucleotides matching TRBD2. Germline CDR1 is SGDLS and CDR2 is YYNGEE. This CDR3 spans 14 amino acids. V shed 3 bases, J shed 6 bases, and the junction held 5 bases outside the gene matches.

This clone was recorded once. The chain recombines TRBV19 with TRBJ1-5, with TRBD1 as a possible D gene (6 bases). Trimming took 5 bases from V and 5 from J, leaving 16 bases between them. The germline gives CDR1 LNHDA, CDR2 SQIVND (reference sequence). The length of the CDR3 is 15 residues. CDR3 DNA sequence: TGTGCCAGTAGTCGCACAGGGAATGGAGATCAGCCCCAGCATTTT. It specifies CASSRTGNGDQPQHF.

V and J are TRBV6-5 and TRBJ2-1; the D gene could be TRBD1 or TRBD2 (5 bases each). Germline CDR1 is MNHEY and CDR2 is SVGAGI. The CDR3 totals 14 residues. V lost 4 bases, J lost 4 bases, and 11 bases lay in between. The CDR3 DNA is TGTGCCAGCAGTTCCACGGGACGGTACAATGAGCAGTTCTTC. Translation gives CASSSTGRYNEQFF.

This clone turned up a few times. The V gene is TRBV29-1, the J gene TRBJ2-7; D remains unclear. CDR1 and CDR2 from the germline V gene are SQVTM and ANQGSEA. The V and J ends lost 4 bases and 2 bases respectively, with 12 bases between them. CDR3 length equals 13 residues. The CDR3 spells CSVAGRQTYEQYF. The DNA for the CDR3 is TGCAGCGTTGCCGGGCGACAAACCTACGAGCAGTACTTC.

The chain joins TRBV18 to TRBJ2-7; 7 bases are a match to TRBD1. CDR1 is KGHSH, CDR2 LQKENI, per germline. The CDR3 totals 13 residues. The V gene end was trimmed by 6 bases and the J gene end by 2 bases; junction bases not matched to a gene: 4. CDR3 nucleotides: TGTGCCAGCTCTTCTGGGACAGCCTACGAGCAGTACTTC. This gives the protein CASSSGTAYEQYF.

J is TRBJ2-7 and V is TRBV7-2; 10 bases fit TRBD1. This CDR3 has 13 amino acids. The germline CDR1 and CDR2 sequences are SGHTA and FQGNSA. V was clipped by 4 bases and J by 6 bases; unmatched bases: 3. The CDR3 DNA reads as TGTGCCAGCAGCTACCGGGACAGGGGCGAGCAGTACTTC. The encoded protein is CASSYRDRGEQYF.

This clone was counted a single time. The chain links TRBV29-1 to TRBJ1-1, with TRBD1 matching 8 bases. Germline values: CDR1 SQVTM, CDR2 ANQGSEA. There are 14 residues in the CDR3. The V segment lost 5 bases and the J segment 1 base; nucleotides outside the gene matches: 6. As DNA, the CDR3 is TGCAGCGTTATTCGGACAGGGAGGAACACTGAAGCTTTCTTT. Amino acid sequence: CSVIRTGRNTEAFF.

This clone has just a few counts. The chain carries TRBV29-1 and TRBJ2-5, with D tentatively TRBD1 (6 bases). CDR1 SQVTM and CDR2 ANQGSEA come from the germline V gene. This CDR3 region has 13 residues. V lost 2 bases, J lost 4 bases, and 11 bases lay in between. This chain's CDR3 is CSVELTGRETQYF. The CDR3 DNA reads TGCAGCGTTGAACTCACAGGGAGAGAGACCCAGTACTTC.

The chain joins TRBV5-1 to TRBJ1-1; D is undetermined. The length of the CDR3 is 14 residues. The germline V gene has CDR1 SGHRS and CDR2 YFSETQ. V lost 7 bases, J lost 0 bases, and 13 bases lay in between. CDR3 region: CASRGQLMNTEAFF. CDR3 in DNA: TGCGCCAGCCGAGGGCAACTCATGAACACTGAAGCTTTCTTT.

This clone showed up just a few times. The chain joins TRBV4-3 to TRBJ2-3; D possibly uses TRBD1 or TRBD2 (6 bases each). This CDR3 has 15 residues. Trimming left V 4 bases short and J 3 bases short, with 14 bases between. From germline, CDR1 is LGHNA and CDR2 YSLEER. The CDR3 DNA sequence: TGCGCCAGCAGCCGAGAGGAGGGGGTGACAGATACGCAGTATTTT. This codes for CASSREEGVTDTQYF.

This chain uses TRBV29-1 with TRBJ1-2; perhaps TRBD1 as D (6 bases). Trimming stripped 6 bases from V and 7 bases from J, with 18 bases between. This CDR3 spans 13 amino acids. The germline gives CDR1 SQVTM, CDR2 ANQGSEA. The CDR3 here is CSVETGGRFGYTF. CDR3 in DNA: TGCAGCGTAGAGACAGGAGGGCGGTTTGGCTACACCTTC.

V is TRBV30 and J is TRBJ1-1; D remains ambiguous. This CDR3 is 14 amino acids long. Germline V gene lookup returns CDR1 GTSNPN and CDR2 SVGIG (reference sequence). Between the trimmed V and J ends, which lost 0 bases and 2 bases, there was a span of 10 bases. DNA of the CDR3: TGTGCCTGGAGTGTAAGCTCTAGCAACACTGAAGCTTTCTTT. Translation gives CAWSVSSSNTEAFF. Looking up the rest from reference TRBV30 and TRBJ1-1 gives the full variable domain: SQTIHQWPATLVQPVGSPLSLECTVEGTSNPNLYWYRQAAGRGLQLLFYSVGIGQISSEVPQNLSASRPQDRQFILSSKKLLLSDSGFYLCAWSVSSSNTEAFFGQGTRLTVV.

CDR3 sequence: CASKEVDTNTEAFF. The CDR3 nucleotides are TGCGCCAGCAAGGAAGTAGACACAAACACTGAAGCTTTCTTT. The chain recombines TRBV5-1 with TRBJ1-1, with D uncertain. V lost 6 bases to trimming and J lost 2 bases, with 14 bases between them. The CDR3 runs 14 residues. The V gene's germline CDR1 is SGHRS and CDR2 YFSETQ. The variable domain in full, completed from reference TRBV5-1 and TRBJ1-1, reads KAGVTQTPRYLIKTRGQQVTLSCSPISGHRSVSWYQQTPGQGLQFLFEYFSETQRNKGNFPGRFSGRQFSNSRSEMNVSTLELGDSALYLCASKEVDTNTEAFFGQGTRLTVV.

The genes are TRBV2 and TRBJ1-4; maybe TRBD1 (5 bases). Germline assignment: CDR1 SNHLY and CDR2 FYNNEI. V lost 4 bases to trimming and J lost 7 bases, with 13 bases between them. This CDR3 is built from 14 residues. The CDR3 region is CASSGGPSGEKLFF. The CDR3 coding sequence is TGTGCCAGCAGTGGGGGACCATCGGGTGAAAAACTGTTTTTT.

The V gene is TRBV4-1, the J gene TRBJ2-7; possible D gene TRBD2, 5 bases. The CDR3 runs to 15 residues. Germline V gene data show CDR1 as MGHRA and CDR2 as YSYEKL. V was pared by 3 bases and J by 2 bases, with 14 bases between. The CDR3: CASSHIRDGTYEQYF. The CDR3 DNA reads TGCGCCAGCAGCCACATCCGAGACGGGACCTACGAGCAGTACTTC.

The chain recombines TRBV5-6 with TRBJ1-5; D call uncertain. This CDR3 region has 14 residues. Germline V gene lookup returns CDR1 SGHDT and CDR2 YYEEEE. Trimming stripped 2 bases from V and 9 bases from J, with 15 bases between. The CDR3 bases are TGTGCCAGCAGCTTATGGGCGGATTCCTCGCCCCAGCATTTT. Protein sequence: CASSLWADSSPQHF.

The CDR3: CASSSRREYTDTQYF. As DNA, the CDR3 is TGTGCCAGCAGCTCCCGGAGAGAGTACACAGATACGCAGTATTTT. The chain links TRBV5-6 to TRBJ2-3; D call uncertain. This CDR3 contains 15 residues. Trimming pared 3 bases from V and 2 bases from J, leaving 13 bases between. Germline values: CDR1 SGHDT, CDR2 YYEEEE.